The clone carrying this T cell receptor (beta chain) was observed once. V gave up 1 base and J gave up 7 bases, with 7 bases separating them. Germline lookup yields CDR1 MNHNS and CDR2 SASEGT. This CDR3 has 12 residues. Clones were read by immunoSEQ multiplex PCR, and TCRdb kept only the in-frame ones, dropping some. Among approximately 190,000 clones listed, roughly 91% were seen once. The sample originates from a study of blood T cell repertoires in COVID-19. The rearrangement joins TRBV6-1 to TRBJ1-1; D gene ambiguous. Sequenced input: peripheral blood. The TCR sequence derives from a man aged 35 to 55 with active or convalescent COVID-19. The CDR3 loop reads CASSEGRNEAFF. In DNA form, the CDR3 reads TGTGCCAGCAGTGAAGGGCGGAATGAAGCTTTCTTT.